These 28 T cell receptor beta chains originate from one sample sequenced in a study of shared clonotypes between healthy human individuals. In the naive CD8 group, cells lacked CD45RO and were positively selected for CCR7, so terminally differentiated effector memory CD45RA+ cells were left out. Sequencing was performed with immunoSEQ multiplex PCR; in TCRdb, only in-frame clones are kept and a portion is missing. The data show approximately 590,000 clones, around 95% seen once. Sequencing was done on a sample of naive CD8+ T cells sorted from blood. The receptors here all came from a woman aged 30 to 39 in good health.

The genes are TRBV7-6 and TRBJ1-1; weak D call: TRBD1 (6 bases). The CDR3 length is 13 residues. Germline V gene sequence: CDR1 SGHVS, CDR2 FNYEAQ. V was clipped by 5 bases and J by 2 bases, with 9 bases between them. Here the CDR3 DNA reads TGTGCCAGCAGCCGGGGACATAACACTGAAGCTTTCTTT. It translates to CASSRGHNTEAFF.

This clone appeared once. This chain connects TRBV5-6 to TRBJ2-5; a weak D match, TRBD2 (6 bases). The germline V and J ends were trimmed by 2 bases and 5 bases, with 16 bases remaining between them. The length of the CDR3 is 15 residues. Germline V gene lookup returns CDR1 SGHDT and CDR2 YYEEEE. CDR3 in amino acids: CASSFPGTLGETQYF. DNA of the CDR3: TGTGCCAGCAGCTTCCCCGGGACTTTGGGGGAGACCCAGTACTTC.

The chain links TRBV4-1 to TRBJ2-1; D ambiguous. Germline loops: CDR1 MGHRA, CDR2 YSYEKL. The V end was cut by 0 bases, the J end by 8 bases, with 11 bases between. The CDR3 is 14 amino acids. The CDR3 protein is CASSQDNYLDEQFF. The DNA for the CDR3 is TGCGCCAGCAGCCAAGATAACTACCTGGATGAGCAGTTCTTC.

This sequence joins TRBV9 and TRBJ1-2, with D possibly being TRBD1 (5 bases). The CDR3 spans 15 residues. V gave up 0 bases and J gave up 2 bases, with 11 bases separating them. Germline CDR1 reads SGDLS; CDR2 reads YYNGEE. The CDR3 here is CASSVGSRVNYGYTF. As DNA, the CDR3 is TGTGCCAGCAGCGTAGGTTCCAGGGTCAACTATGGCTACACCTTC. The entire variable domain, with the rest obtained from reference TRBV9 and TRBJ1-2, is as follows: DSGVTQTPKHLITATGQRVTLRCSPRSGDLSVYWYQQSLDQGLQFLIQYYNGEERAKGNILERFSAQQFPDLHSELNLSSLELGDSALYFCASSVGSRVNYGYTFGSGTRLTVV.

The V call is TRBV4-1, the J call TRBJ1-4, with no clear D. The CDR3 runs to 14 residues. Germline V gene data show CDR1 as MGHRA and CDR2 as YSYEKL. Trimming removed 2 bases at V and 7 bases at J, with 11 bases between. CDR3 nucleotide sequence: TGCGCCAGCAGCCAAAGGAGATCACCTGAAAAACTGTTTTTT. Translation: CASSQRRSPEKLFF.

This clone was recorded once. This chain uses TRBV29-1 with TRBJ2-7; either TRBD1 or TRBD2 may fit D (5 bases each). Trimming stripped 6 bases from V and 2 bases from J, with 14 bases between. Germline CDR1 is SQVTM and CDR2 is ANQGSEA. CDR3 size: 13 residues. This CDR3 is CSVLRDRPYEQYF. As DNA, the CDR3 is TGCAGCGTGTTACGGGACCGACCCTACGAGCAGTACTTC.

The chain links TRBV5-6 to TRBJ1-2; D remains unclear. V lost 3 bases, J lost 7 bases, and 10 bases lay in between. This CDR3 is 12 amino acids long. Germline loops: CDR1 SGHDT, CDR2 YYEEEE. CDR3 sequence reads: CASSSPVGGYTF. The CDR3, as DNA: TGTGCCAGCAGCTCCCCAGTGGGTGGCTACACCTTC.

CDR3 loop: CASSGGTYPGNTIYF. As DNA, the CDR3 is TGTGCCAGTAGTGGTGGGACCTACCCTGGAAACACCATATATTTT. The chain employs TRBV19 and TRBJ1-3; possible D gene TRBD1, 5 bases. The V and J ends lost 5 bases and 2 bases respectively, with 13 bases between them. This CDR3 is built from 15 residues. CDR1 LNHDA and CDR2 SQIVND come from the germline V gene (reference sequence).

The J gene is TRBJ1-1, the V gene TRBV15; unclear D gene. Germline values: CDR1 LNHNV, CDR2 YYDKDF (reference sequence). The CDR3 consists of 12 residues. V lost 5 bases, J lost 5 bases, and 9 bases lay in between. The CDR3 sequence is CATSLELTEAFF. DNA of the CDR3: TGTGCCACCAGCCTGGAACTTACTGAAGCTTTCTTT. Full variable domain (remainder filled in from reference TRBV15 and TRBJ1-1): DAMVIQNPRYQVTQFGKPVTLSCSQTLNHNVMYWYQQKSSQAPKLLFHYYDKDFNNEADTPDNFQSRRPNTSFCFLDIRSPGLGDTAMYLCATSLELTEAFFGQGTRLTVV.

The genes are TRBV18 and TRBJ1-1; D not certain. CDR1 and CDR2 (germline): KGHSH, LQKENI. Trimming removed 3 bases at V and 1 base at J, with 6 bases between. There are 13 residues in the CDR3. The CDR3 bases are TGTGCCAGCTCACCCGACCCGAACACTGAAGCTTTCTTT. As protein: CASSPDPNTEAFF.

The chain links TRBV27 to TRBJ1-2; D gene unclear. Germline V gene sequence: CDR1 MNHEY, CDR2 SMNVEV (reference sequence). The CDR3 contains 14 residues. V lost 3 bases and J lost 4, with 12 bases in between. CDR3 nucleotides: TGTGCCAGCAGTTTGATCGGCAGTTCCTATGGCTACACCTTC. It codes for CASSLIGSSYGYTF.

The chain uses TRBV5-1 and TRBJ2-4; D remains unclear. Germline loops: CDR1 SGHRS, CDR2 YFSETQ. CDR3 length equals 12 residues. The V and J ends lost 0 bases and 8 bases respectively, with 6 bases between them. In DNA, the CDR3 is TGCGCCAGCAGCTTGGGTTTAGACATTCAGTACTTC. This encodes CASSLGLDIQYF. The whole variable domain, filled in from reference TRBV5-1 and TRBJ2-4, reads KAGVTQTPRYLIKTRGQQVTLSCSPISGHRSVSWYQQTPGQGLQFLFEYFSETQRNKGNFPGRFSGRQFSNSRSEMNVSTLELGDSALYLCASSLGLDIQYFGAGTRLSVL.

In this sample, this clone turned up a few times. CDR3 DNA sequence: TGTGCCAGCAGTGAGTCCCTAGGGAAGGCAGATACGCAGTATTTT. This encodes CASSESLGKADTQYF. This chain links TRBV2 with TRBJ2-3, with D unresolved. Per the germline V gene, CDR1 is SNHLY and CDR2 is FYNNEI. The V end lost 3 bases, the J end lost 4 bases, and 14 bases lay between the germline ends. This CDR3 contains 15 residues. The full variable domain, with the rest looked up from reference TRBV2 and TRBJ2-3, is EPEVTQTPSHQVTQMGQEVILRCVPISNHLYFYWYRQILGQKVEFLVSFYNNEISEKSEIFDDQFSVERPDGSNFTLKIRSTKLEDSAMYFCASSESLGKADTQYFGPGTRLTVL.

The rearrangement links TRBV6-1 to TRBJ2-7; the D is unclear. This CDR3 spans 13 amino acids. V dropped 10 bases and J dropped 0 bases, with 13 bases sitting between them. CDR1 MNHNS and CDR2 SASEGT come from the germline V gene. The CDR3 bases are TGTGCCACTACTCCCGACAACTCCTACGAGCAGTACTTC. Translated: CATTPDNSYEQYF.

V is TRBV28 and J is TRBJ1-5; possibly TRBD1 for D (5 bases). With 2 bases removed from V and 5 bases from J, the gap between germline ends came to 10 bases. There are 14 residues in the CDR3. Germline lookup yields CDR1 MDHEN and CDR2 SYDVKM. CDR3 amino acids: CASSLRQLHQPQHF. The CDR3 bases are TGTGCCAGCAGTTTAAGACAGCTTCATCAGCCCCAGCATTTT. Complete variable domain (other parts from reference TRBV28 and TRBJ1-5): DVKVTQSSRYLVKRTGEKVFLECVQDMDHENMFWYRQDPGLGLRLIYFSYDVKMKEKGDIPEGYSVSREKKERFSLILESASTNQTSMYLCASSLRQLHQPQHFGDGTRLSIL.

The V and J genes are TRBV6-1 and TRBJ1-1; TRBD1 matches at 8 bases. V gave up 6 bases and J gave up 11 bases; unmatched junction bases: 17. The CDR3 has 15 residues. Germline lookup yields CDR1 MNHNS and CDR2 SASEGT. The CDR3 nucleotides are TGTGCCAGCAGGGAGGAGACAGGGGCTCAAGCTCGCGCTTTCTTT. Protein: CASREETGAQARAFF.

The V and J genes are TRBV27 and TRBJ1-2; D might be TRBD1 (5 bases). Germline V lookup: CDR1 MNHEY, CDR2 SMNVEV (reference sequence). This CDR3 region has 14 residues. Trimming shortened V by 1 base and J by 2 bases, and 8 bases separated the two germline ends. The CDR3 region has the DNA TGTGCCAGCAGTTTATACGCAGGGAACTATGGCTACACCTTC. Translation: CASSLYAGNYGYTF.

The chain links TRBV6-6 to TRBJ1-1, with D perhaps TRBD1 (6 bases). CDR3 length equals 12 residues. The V and J ends lost 5 bases and 3 bases respectively, with 7 bases between them. CDR1 MNHNY and CDR2 SVGAGI come from the germline V gene (reference sequence). The chain's CDR3 is CASSTGHTEAFF. The CDR3 DNA reads TGTGCCAGCAGTACAGGGCACACTGAAGCTTTCTTT.

The chain is built from TRBV29-1 and TRBJ2-7; 7 nucleotides align to TRBD2. Germline-derived CDR1 and CDR2 are SQVTM and ANQGSEA. The CDR3 extends over 13 amino acids. V lost 6 bases to trimming and J lost 3 bases; unmatched junction nucleotides: 8. CDR3 nucleotide sequence: TGCAGCGTCACCGGGACTACTTACTACGAGCAGTACTTC. It yields the protein CSVTGTTYYEQYF.

This chain's CDR3 is CASNHPGQETNTGELFF. CDR3 coding DNA: TGTGCCAGCAACCACCCGGGACAGGAGACGAACACCGGGGAGCTGTTTTTT. The rearrangement joins TRBV7-9 to TRBJ2-2; TRBD1 matches at 8 bases. Unmatched junction bases numbered 10, after V lost 7 bases and J lost 0 bases. Germline V gives CDR1 SEHNR, CDR2 FQNEAQ (reference sequence). The CDR3 covers 17 residues.

J is TRBJ2-7 and V is TRBV4-2; no firm D call. CDR3 length: 15 amino acids. Germline values: CDR1 LGHNA, CDR2 YNFKEQ. Deletions cut 0 bases from V and 0 bases from J, with 9 bases between. For the CDR3, the DNA is TGTGCCAGCAGCCAAGAGAGCGCCAGCTCCTACGAGCAGTACTTC. It yields the protein CASSQESASSYEQYF.

This chain joins TRBV16 and TRBJ1-5; 9 nucleotides match TRBD1. CDR3 size: 17 residues. CDR1 and CDR2 (germline): KGHSY, FQNENV. V was pared by 3 bases and J by 7 bases, with 13 bases of the junction left unmatched. The CDR3 sequence is CASSHLQGASQGQPQHF. The CDR3 bases are TGTGCCAGCAGCCATTTACAGGGGGCTTCACAAGGGCAGCCCCAGCATTTT.

This chain uses TRBV13 with TRBJ1-2; D might be TRBD1 (5 bases). Between the trimmed V and J ends, which lost 4 bases and 0 bases, there was a span of 12 bases. The CDR3 sequence is 15 residues long. Looked up from germline, CDR1 is PRHDT and CDR2 is FYEKMQ (reference sequence). CDR3 protein: CASSSDSHSNYGYTF. The CDR3 DNA reads as TGTGCCAGCAGCTCAGACAGCCATTCTAACTATGGCTACACCTTC.

To note about this clone: This sample also contains other DNA sequences that code for the same CDR3. The chain is built from TRBV7-9 and TRBJ2-1; D is perhaps TRBD2 (5 bases). V lost 3 bases, J lost 0 bases, and 9 bases lay in between. Per the germline V gene, CDR1 is SEHNR and CDR2 is FQNEAQ (reference sequence). The CDR3 loop spans 15 amino acids. DNA of the CDR3: TGTGCCAGCAGCTTCAGCGGAAGCTCCTACAATGAGCAGTTCTTC. Encoded protein: CASSFSGSSYNEQFF.

The chain recombines TRBV11-2 with TRBJ1-4; D may be TRBD1 (6 bases). V gave up 1 base and J gave up 7 bases, with 7 bases separating them. The CDR3 has 13 amino acids. Per the germline V gene, CDR1 is SGHAT and CDR2 is FQNNGV. CDR3 residues: CASSLVGGEKLFF. CDR3 nucleotides: TGTGCCAGCAGCTTAGTAGGGGGTGAAAAACTGTTTTTT.

The rearrangement joins TRBV25-1 to TRBJ2-3; D is unresolved. The CDR3 contains 12 residues. Germline V CDR1 and CDR2: MGHDK, SYGVNS. V gave up 4 bases and J gave up 0 bases, with 2 bases separating them. This CDR3 is CASSVSTDTQYF. In DNA form, the CDR3 reads TGTGCCAGCAGTGTAAGCACAGATACGCAGTATTTT.

The chain employs TRBV28 and TRBJ2-2; D is unresolved. The CDR3 extends over 12 amino acids. V was clipped by 4 bases and J by 6 bases, with 6 bases between them. CDR1 is MDHEN, CDR2 SYDVKM, per germline. CDR3 loop: CASSYFPGELFF. The CDR3 nucleotides are TGTGCCAGCAGTTACTTTCCCGGGGAGCTGTTTTTT.

The chain has TRBV23-1 and TRBJ2-7; TRBD2 aligns across 13 bases. TRBV23-1 is designated an ORF whose function remains uncertain. J lost 4 bases, V lost 0 bases, and 12 bases had no gene match. The CDR3 is made up of 19 amino acids. The CDR3 here is CASSQSGLAGVLWNYEQYF. Here the CDR3 DNA reads TGCGCCAGCAGTCAATCAGGACTAGCGGGAGTCCTTTGGAATTACGAGCAGTACTTC.